This T cell receptor (beta chain) was sequenced during a study of cytomegalovirus exposure and HLA in healthy donors. Overall study: The 120 validation repertoires were produced on the same platform as the 700 or so repertoires of the first cohort. This was reported in a later analysis. Study-level findings and limits: The investigators catalogued 164 TCR beta chains as cytomegalovirus-associated.

TCRdb's table, derived via immunoSEQ multiplex PCR, lists solely in-frame clones and lacks some. Of approximately 230,000 clones in the sample, more than 75% were seen once. Points on this clone: Its antigen is undetermined.

The CDR3 contains 14 residues. Germline V gene sequence: CDR1 LGHNA, CDR2 YSLEER. The V and J ends lost 1 base and 7 bases respectively, with 11 bases between them. The donors were members of the validation cohort, which comprised 120 subjects and was separate from the first cohort of 600 to 850 subjects. Sequencing input: PBMCs. V gene TRBV4-3 combines with J gene TRBJ2-1; D perhaps matches TRBD1 (6 bases). The TCR sequence derives from a young man in good health and CMV-seropositive. The CDR3 DNA reads TGCGCCAGCAGCCAAGGACATCAGGGGAATGAGCAGTTCTTC. This encodes CASSQGHQGNEQFF.